The entry below describes one T cell receptor (beta chain). Its matching antigen is unknown. Libraries were prepared by immunoSEQ multiplex PCR; TCRdb keeps only in-frame clonotypes and omits some of them. The table has 100,000 to 150,000 clones, 80% to 90% seen once. These data originate in a study of cytotoxic CD8 clonotypes in ibrutinib-treated CLL. The study, taken as a whole, reports: Clonality went up at the time of ibrutinib response, stayed stable in sustained remission, and later dropped back toward its baseline level at progression.

CDR3 length: 14 residues. V trimming: 4 bases; J trimming: 8 bases; junction bases outside the gene matches: 10. CDR1 is SGHDN and CDR2 is FVKESK in the germline V gene. The starting material was PBMCs, obtained after 24 months of ibrutinib treatment. This sequence originates from a human donor with chronic lymphocytic leukemia. J is TRBJ1-2 and V is TRBV14; 7 bases are a match to TRBD1. The CDR3 bases are TGTGCCAGCAGCCCCCAGGGGAGGGGGCACGGCTACACCTTC. This translates into CASSPQGRGHGYTF.